A single sample gave rise to the 22 T cell receptor beta chains below, sequenced in a study of control samples from healthy donors and cancer patients. Libraries were prepared by immunoSEQ multiplex PCR; TCRdb keeps only in-frame clonotypes and omits some of them. The repertoire consists of approximately 82,000 clones, with approximately 94% occurring once and the leading ten covering 1.3%. Material for sequencing was PBMCs. The origin of the receptors is a woman aged 35 to 49 with lung cancer.

CDR3 amino acids: CATAGTHANTGELFF. The CDR3 nucleotides read TGTGCCACCGCCGGGACCCACGCGAACACCGGGGAGCTGTTTTTT. The V call is TRBV19, the J call TRBJ2-2; D is perhaps TRBD1 or TRBD2 (5 bases each). CDR1 is LNHDA, CDR2 SQIVND, per germline (reference sequence). This CDR3 has 15 residues. Trimming stripped 10 bases from V and 0 bases from J, with 15 bases between.

The rearrangement links TRBV7-9 to TRBJ1-1; tentative D call: TRBD1 (6 bases). The CDR3 is 19 residues long. V was shortened by 0 bases and J by 11 bases, with 31 bases between the two germline ends. Germline V lookup: CDR1 SEHNR, CDR2 FQNEAQ (reference sequence). Here the CDR3 DNA reads TGTGCCAGCAGCTTAGCGGATACTTGGGGGAGGAGACAGGCTTTGGAGGCTTTCTTT. It is translated as CASSLADTWGRRQALEAFF.

This chain uses TRBV14 with TRBJ2-6; D is unresolved. Per germline, CDR1 SGHDN and CDR2 FVKESK. This CDR3 has 15 residues. Trimming pared 6 bases from V and 0 bases from J, leaving 9 bases between. The CDR3 nucleotides are TGTGCCAGCAGGGACGAGAGCTCTGGGGCCAACGTCCTGACTTTC. Translated, it gives CASRDESSGANVLTF.

The V call is TRBV4-2, the J call TRBJ2-7; D is perhaps TRBD2 (5 bases). V lost 0 bases and J 0 bases, leaving 21 bases between the germline ends. The CDR3 is 19 amino acids. Germline V CDR1 and CDR2: LGHNA, YNFKEQ. CDR3 coding DNA: TGTGCCAGCAGCCAAGATTCCCCTTGGGCGGAGGAGGCCTCCTACGAGCAGTACTTC. It is translated as CASSQDSPWAEEASYEQYF.

This chain joins TRBV3-1 (or the pseudogene TRBV3-2) and TRBJ1-3; D ambiguous. The germline CDR1 and CDR2 sequences are LGHDT and YNNKEL (reference sequence). Trimming took 4 bases from V and 6 from J, leaving 10 bases between them. This CDR3 has 13 residues. Written as DNA, the CDR3 is TGTGCCAGCAGCCTGACACCCGAAAACACCATATATTTT. Its protein is CASSLTPENTIYF.

In this sample, this clone turned up once. V gene TRBV7-8 combines with J gene TRBJ1-5; D is ambiguous. V lost 5 bases and J lost 0, with 17 bases in between. The V gene's germline CDR1 is SGHVS and CDR2 FQNEAQ. The CDR3 is 17 residues long. CDR3 region: CASSPSREDVSNQPQHF. DNA of the CDR3: TGTGCCAGCAGCCCCTCACGGGAAGACGTTAGCAATCAGCCCCAGCATTTT.

The genes are TRBV23-1 and TRBJ1-4; D may be TRBD1 (5 bases). TRBV23-1 is an open reading frame, and its role is uncertain. This CDR3 is 15 amino acids long. Between the trimmed V and J ends, which lost 5 bases and 5 bases, there was a span of 15 bases. The CDR3 DNA is TGCGCCAGCAGTACCCGGGACGGACGAAATGAAAAACTGTTTTTT. Translating it yields CASSTRDGRNEKLFF.

This clone was recorded once. V gene TRBV7-9 combines with J gene TRBJ2-3, with no clear D. The CDR3 loop spans 16 amino acids. In germline, CDR1 is SEHNR, CDR2 FQNEAQ (reference sequence). Trimming cost V 5 bases and J 2 bases, with 17 bases left between them. The CDR3 spells CASSRPPLEDTDTQYF. In DNA form, the CDR3 reads TGTGCCAGCAGCCGCCCCCCCCTAGAAGACACAGATACGCAGTATTTT.

The chain combines TRBV14 with TRBJ2-1, with 8 bases matching TRBD2. The CDR3 spans 15 residues. Germline V gene lookup returns CDR1 SGHDN and CDR2 FVKESK. V was clipped by 1 base and J by 4 bases; unmatched bases: 3. The CDR3 sequence: CASSQGTSGYNEQFF. The CDR3, as DNA: TGTGCCAGCAGCCAAGGTACTAGCGGTTACAATGAGCAGTTCTTC.

The chain employs TRBV6-5 and TRBJ1-6; D not certain. V dropped 6 bases and J dropped 14 bases, with 14 bases sitting between them. This CDR3 has 12 amino acids. Germline CDR1 and CDR2: MNHEY and SVGAGI. DNA for the CDR3: TGTGCCAGCAGCAAGGGCGACGGCGCCCTCCACTTT. Translating gives CASSKGDGALHF.

This clone occurred a few times. The CDR3 DNA is TGTGCCAGCAGCTTCACAGGGCCGAATGAAAAACTGTTTTTT. Amino acid sequence: CASSFTGPNEKLFF. The V gene is TRBV7-2, the J gene TRBJ1-4; tentative D call: TRBD1 (6 bases). Germline-derived CDR1 and CDR2 are SGHTA and FQGNSA. V lost 3 bases and J 5 bases, leaving 10 bases between the germline ends. This CDR3 region has 14 residues.

The chain employs TRBV6-4 and TRBJ1-4; D gene ambiguous. Germline values: CDR1 MRHNA, CDR2 SNTAGT. The CDR3 sequence is 14 residues long. V lost 2 bases and J lost 7, with 11 bases in between. CDR3 nucleotide sequence: TGTGCCAGCAGTGACGGGGTTGTGGGTGAAAAACTGTTTTTT. Protein sequence: CASSDGVVGEKLFF.

This clone was detected a few times. The V gene is TRBV23-1, the J gene TRBJ1-1; D is undetermined. TRBV23-1 is an ORF for which the function is uncertain. Trimming shortened V by 3 bases and J by 0 bases, and 8 bases separated the two germline ends. The CDR3 sequence is 14 residues long. The CDR3 DNA sequence: TGCGCCAGCAGTCAGCAACAGCTGAACACTGAAGCTTTCTTT. This encodes CASSQQQLNTEAFF.

The chain combines TRBV9 with TRBJ1-3; D is undetermined. CDR1 and CDR2 (germline): SGDLS, YYNGEE. The CDR3 loop spans 19 amino acids. V was pared by 4 bases and J by 0 bases, with 23 bases between. The CDR3 is CASSPQTLGRTVSGNTIYF. The CDR3 DNA is TGTGCCAGCAGCCCCCAAACGTTGGGCCGGACCGTCTCTGGAAACACCATATATTTT.

V and J are TRBV5-1 and TRBJ2-1, with unresolved D. The germline V gene has CDR1 SGHRS and CDR2 YFSETQ. There are 16 residues in the CDR3. Trimming shortened V by 0 bases and J by 5 bases, and 15 bases separated the two germline ends. CDR3 DNA sequence: TGCGCCAGCAGCTTGGCCTCTATAGGGTATAACAATGAGCAGTTCTTC. Protein sequence: CASSLASIGYNNEQFF.

The V gene is TRBV6-5, the J gene TRBJ2-1; tentatively, D is TRBD2 (6 bases). V dropped 4 bases and J dropped 3 bases, with 13 bases sitting between them. Germline V gene data show CDR1 as MNHEY and CDR2 as SVGAGI. This CDR3 has 15 residues. As DNA, the CDR3 is TGTGCCAGCAGTTCTCCGGGACTTTTCTACAATGAGCAGTTCTTC. Amino acid sequence: CASSSPGLFYNEQFF.

The rearrangement links TRBV19 to TRBJ1-4, with unresolved D. V gave up 0 bases and J gave up 8 bases, with 10 bases separating them. CDR1 LNHDA and CDR2 SQIVND come from the germline V gene (reference sequence). The CDR3 consists of 14 residues. As DNA, the CDR3 is TGTGCCAGTAGTATAGAAGGCATTCGGGAAAAACTGTTTTTT. Encoded protein: CASSIEGIREKLFF.

DNA for the CDR3: TGTGCCAGCGCGTACAGGGCTTCTGGTGGCTACACCTTC. Protein sequence: CASAYRASGGYTF. The chain uses TRBV27 and TRBJ1-2; tentative D call: TRBD1 (6 bases). The CDR3 loop spans 13 amino acids. CDR1 and CDR2 from the germline V gene are MNHEY and SMNVEV (reference sequence). V lost 8 bases to trimming and J lost 7 bases, with 17 bases between them.

The genes are TRBV10-2 and TRBJ1-1; no reliable D call. Germline V CDR1 and CDR2: WSHSY, SAAADI. V was clipped by 7 bases and J by 1 base, with 1 base between them. The CDR3 extends over 10 amino acids. The chain's CDR3 is CASKNTEAFF. The CDR3, as DNA: TGCGCCAGCAAGAACACTGAAGCTTTCTTT.

The V call is TRBV5-6, the J call TRBJ1-4, with unresolved D. The germline V and J ends were trimmed by 0 bases and 4 bases, with 7 bases remaining between them. The CDR3 consists of 14 residues. Germline values: CDR1 SGHDT, CDR2 YYEEEE. The CDR3 here is CASSLGSHNEKLFF. Written as DNA, the CDR3 is TGTGCCAGCAGCTTGGGCAGTCATAATGAAAAACTGTTTTTT.

The CDR3: CASSDPSREQYF. CDR3 nucleotide sequence: TGTGCCAGCAGTGACCCGTCTAGGGAGCAGTACTTC. V and J are TRBV25-1 and TRBJ2-7; D unclear. The CDR3 spans 12 residues. V was shortened by 3 bases and J by 7 bases, with 10 bases between the two germline ends. CDR1 and CDR2 (germline): MGHDK, SYGVNS.

The chain joins TRBV21-1 to TRBJ2-7; the table's D gene call, TRBD2, was not cross checked with the DNA. TRBV21-1 is termed a pseudogene. The CDR3 length is 13 residues. CDR3 sequence: CAGTSRPLYEQYF. The CDR3 DNA reads as TGTGCCGGCACTAGTCGCCCACTCTACGAGCAGTACTTC.